A single sample is the source of the 19 T cell receptor beta chains below, sequenced in a study of T cells expressing NK-cell markers. TCRdb reprocessed the 5' RACE reads and stores each CDR3 protein as one record, lacking DNA. The listing records about half a million distinct CDR3 sequences. Sequences were obtained from blood T cells: a sorted CD56 or NKG2C T cell subset, CD4+ or CD8+ T cells, or bulk PBMC T cells (not recorded which). The receptors come from a woman between 50 and 59 years old in good health.

The chain carries TRBV5-1 and TRBJ1-4; TCRdb selects TRBD1, and the lack of DNA leaves this call unchecked. CDR1 is SGHRS and CDR2 is YFSETQ in the germline V gene. The CDR3 extends over 14 amino acids. The CDR3 loop reads CASSQQGGGEKLFF.

The chain carries TRBV19 and TRBJ2-1; the TCRdb D gene call, TRBD1, has no DNA to confirm it. CDR3 size: 14 residues. The germline gives CDR1 LNHDA, CDR2 SQIVND (reference sequence). The CDR3 is CASSIVNRENEQFF. Drawing the rest from reference TRBV19 and TRBJ2-1, the complete variable domain is DGGITQSPKYLFRKEGQNVTLSCEQNLNHDAMYWYRQDPGQGLRLIYYSQIVNDFQKGDIAEGYSVSREKKESFPLTVTSAQKNPTAFYLCASSIVNRENEQFFGPGTRLTVL.

The chain joins TRBV12-3 or TRBV12-4 to TRBJ2-4; TCRdb's D gene call, TRBD1, goes unchecked for lack of DNA. The CDR3 sequence is 15 residues long. The CDR3 here is CASTGTGGFTNIQYF.

The chain has TRBV6-5 and TRBJ2-2. The CDR3 consists of 20 residues. Per germline, CDR1 MNHEY and CDR2 SVGAGI. CDR3 residues: CASSYFPIGIHTFNTGELFF.

This chain links TRBV10-1 with TRBJ2-1. The CDR3 is 14 residues long. Germline V gene data show CDR1 as WNHNN and CDR2 as SYGVQD (reference sequence). This chain's CDR3 is CASSESITVREQFF.

J is TRBJ2-1 and V is TRBV19. CDR1 is LNHDA, CDR2 SQIVND, per germline (reference sequence). This CDR3 contains 15 residues. The CDR3 loop reads CASSTDRGSYNEQFF.

J is TRBJ1-1 and V is TRBV6-6. Germline CDR1 and CDR2: MNHNY and SVGAGI (reference sequence). The CDR3 totals 17 residues. This CDR3 is CASSYSTGGRGTTEAFF.

This chain's CDR3 is CATSEWGMGGYTF. J is TRBJ1-2 and V is TRBV24-1. CDR3 size: 13 residues. CDR1 KGHDR and CDR2 SFDVKD come from the germline V gene.

This sequence joins TRBV4-1 and TRBJ2-5; TCRdb designates TRBD1, a call that cannot be tested without DNA. There are 16 residues in the CDR3. The germline CDR1 and CDR2 sequences are MGHRA and YSYEKL. The chain's CDR3 is CASSQDPGQGSKTQYF.

The chain combines TRBV7-2 with TRBJ2-7; TCRdb names TRBD2, which stays unverified in the absence of DNA. The CDR3 loop spans 17 amino acids. The V gene's germline CDR1 is SGHTA and CDR2 FQGNSA. The CDR3 loop reads CASSSFGVAGVSYEQYF.

The CDR3 reads CASSLAQGAYNEQFF. The chain combines TRBV7-2 with TRBJ2-1; the TCRdb D gene call, TRBD2, has no DNA to confirm it. The CDR3 length is 15 residues. Germline V gene sequence: CDR1 SGHTA, CDR2 FQGNSA.

V gene TRBV4-2 combines with J gene TRBJ2-5; TCRdb selects TRBD1, and the lack of DNA leaves this call unchecked. This CDR3 has 16 amino acids. CDR1 and CDR2 (germline): LGHNA, YNFKEQ. The CDR3 region is CASSQDNRAGLKTQYF.

The CDR3: CASSQVGPGHRQPQHF. V usage is TRBV23-1 and J usage is TRBJ1-5; the D call of TRBD1 rests on TCRdb alone, since no DNA is present to check it. TRBV23-1 qualifies as an ORF whose function is uncertain. This CDR3 comprises 16 residues.

J is TRBJ2-2 and V is TRBV11-3. This CDR3 has 13 amino acids. Germline lookup yields CDR1 SGHNT and CDR2 YENEEA. CDR3 residues: CASSARPAGELFF.

V usage is TRBV5-1 and J usage is TRBJ1-2. Germline V gene lookup returns CDR1 SGHRS and CDR2 YFSETQ. The CDR3 length is 15 residues. CDR3 loop: CASSLASEAFYGYTF.

The rearrangement links TRBV27 to TRBJ2-2; TCRdb lists TRBD2, though no DNA is available to test this call. The V gene's germline CDR1 is MNHEY and CDR2 SMNVEV (reference sequence). The CDR3 sequence is 16 residues long. The CDR3 reads CASSSRLAVYTGELFF.

The V gene is TRBV30, the J gene TRBJ1-1; the D call from TCRdb, TRBD1, cannot be confirmed without DNA. This CDR3 region has 13 residues. The germline V gene has CDR1 GTSNPN and CDR2 SVGIG (reference sequence). This CDR3 reads CAWRKTGTTEAFF. Drawing the rest from reference TRBV30 and TRBJ1-1, the complete variable domain is SQTIHQWPATLVQPVGSPLSLECTVEGTSNPNLYWYRQAAGRGLQLLFYSVGIGQISSEVPQNLSASRPQDRQFILSSKKLLLSDSGFYLCAWRKTGTTEAFFGQGTRLTVV.

The chain links TRBV4-1 to TRBJ2-5; checking the TCRdb D call of TRBD1 is not possible without DNA. The CDR3 sequence is 13 residues long. CDR1 and CDR2 (germline): MGHRA, YSYEKL. The chain's CDR3 is CASSQDYRSAQYF.

The gene calls are TRBV7-2 and TRBJ2-7; absent DNA, TCRdb's TRBD1 call cannot be checked. This CDR3 contains 13 residues. Germline V gene data show CDR1 as SGHTA and CDR2 as FQGNSA. The CDR3 is CASEKGQGYEQYF.